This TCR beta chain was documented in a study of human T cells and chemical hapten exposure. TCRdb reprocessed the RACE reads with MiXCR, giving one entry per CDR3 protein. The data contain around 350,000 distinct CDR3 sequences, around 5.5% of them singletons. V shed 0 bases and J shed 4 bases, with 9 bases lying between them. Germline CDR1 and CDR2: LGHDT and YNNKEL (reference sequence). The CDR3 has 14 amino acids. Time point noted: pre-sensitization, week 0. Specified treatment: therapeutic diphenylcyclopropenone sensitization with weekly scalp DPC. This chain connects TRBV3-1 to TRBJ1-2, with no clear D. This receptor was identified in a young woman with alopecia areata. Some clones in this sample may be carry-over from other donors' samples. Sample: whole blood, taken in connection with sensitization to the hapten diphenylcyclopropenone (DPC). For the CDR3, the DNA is TGTGCCAGCAGCCAAGAGGTAGGACTCTATGGCTACACCTTC. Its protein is CASSQEVGLYGYTF. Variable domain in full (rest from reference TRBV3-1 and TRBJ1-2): DTAVSQTPKYLVTQMGNDKSIKCEQNLGHDTMYWYKQDSKKFLKIMFSYNNKELIINETVPNRFSPKSPDKAHLNLHINSLELGDSAVYFCASSQEVGLYGYTFGSGTRLTVV.